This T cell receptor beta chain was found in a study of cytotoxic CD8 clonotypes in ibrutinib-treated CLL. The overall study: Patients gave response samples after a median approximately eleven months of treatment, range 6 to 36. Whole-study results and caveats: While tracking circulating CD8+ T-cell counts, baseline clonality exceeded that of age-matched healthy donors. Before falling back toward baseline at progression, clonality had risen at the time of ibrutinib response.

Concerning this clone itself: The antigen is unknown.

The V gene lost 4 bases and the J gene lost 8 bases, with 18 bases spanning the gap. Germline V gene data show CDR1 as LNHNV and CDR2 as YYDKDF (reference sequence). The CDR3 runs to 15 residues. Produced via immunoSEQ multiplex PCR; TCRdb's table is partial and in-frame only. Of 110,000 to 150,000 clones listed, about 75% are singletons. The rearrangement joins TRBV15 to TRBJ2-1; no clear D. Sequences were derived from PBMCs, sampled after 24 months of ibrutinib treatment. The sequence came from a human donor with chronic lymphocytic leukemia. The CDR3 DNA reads TGTGCCACCAGCACTCAAGGCCGCTTGTGGGATGAGCAGTTCTTC. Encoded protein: CATSTQGRLWDEQFF. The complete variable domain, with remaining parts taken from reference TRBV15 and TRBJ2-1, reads DAMVIQNPRYQVTQFGKPVTLSCSQTLNHNVMYWYQQKSSQAPKLLFHYYDKDFNNEADTPDNFQSRRPNTSFCFLDIRSPGLGDTAMYLCATSTQGRLWDEQFFGPGTRLTVL.